Below, one TCR beta chain is given with its context. These data come from a study of control samples from healthy donors and cancer patients. Profiling relied on immunoSEQ multiplex PCR, and the TCRdb table lists in-frame clones only, not all of them. The repertoire holds some 49,000 clones, with 80% to 90% as singletons. Germline CDR1 is MNHEY and CDR2 is SVGEGT. V was trimmed by 0 bases and J by 2 bases, leaving 14 bases between them. The CDR3 sequence is 16 residues long. This sequence was found in a woman in her forties or fifties with lung cancer. The rearrangement uses TRBV6-2 or TRBV6-3 and TRBJ2-7; D may correspond to TRBD1 or TRBD2 (5 bases each). The sample consisted of PBMCs. The CDR3 DNA is TGTGCCAGCAGTTACTCACCGGGGCACGAAACCTACGAGCAGTACTTC. Translation: CASSYSPGHETYEQYF.